The 29 T cell receptor beta chains below come from one sample, sequenced in a study of CD8 T cells in ankylosing spondylitis. TCRdb independently ran MiXCR on the 5' RACE reads; one entry per CDR3 protein. The sample lists roughly 490,000 distinct CDR3 sequences; roughly 5.3% were seen once. These receptors' targets are unknown. Broader study findings: Among TCR beta sequences, a motif of several highly homologous variants appeared characteristic of ankylosing spondylitis blood.

The sequenced material came from blood, either unsorted or a sorted T cell fraction (not recorded which). These receptors came from a male donor with ankylosing spondylitis.

This clonotype was counted many times. The chain is built from TRBV13 and TRBJ1-1; no firm D call. Germline lookup yields CDR1 PRHDT and CDR2 FYEKMQ (reference sequence). This CDR3 region has 11 residues. V lost 5 bases, J lost 4 bases, and 5 bases lay in between. In DNA form, the CDR3 reads TGTGCCAGCAGCGACGGCACTGAAGCTTTCTTT. Amino acid sequence: CASSDGTEAFF.

This clonotype has just a few counts. The rearrangement uses TRBV18 and TRBJ2-2, with D perhaps matching TRBD2 (5 bases). The CDR3 contains 15 residues. Germline V CDR1 and CDR2: KGHSH, LQKENI. Trimming took off 1 base at V and 3 bases at J, with 9 bases between the two ends. The CDR3 DNA sequence: TGTGCCAGCTCACCACGGGGAGTCGACACCGGGGAGCTGTTTTTT. It translates to CASSPRGVDTGELFF.

This clonotype was observed at least ten times. This chain joins TRBV7-2 and TRBJ1-5; no definite D call. Trimming took off 5 bases at V and 7 bases at J, with 12 bases between the two ends. The CDR3 is 13 amino acids. Germline CDR1 is SGHTA and CDR2 is FQGNSA. The CDR3 loop is CASSQTRGQPQHF. The CDR3 nucleotides read TGTGCCAGCAGCCAAACCCGGGGACAGCCCCAGCATTTT.

This clonotype occurred many times. The chain has TRBV7-9 and TRBJ2-7; a possible D gene is TRBD1 (5 bases). This CDR3 is built from 13 residues. Per the germline V gene, CDR1 is SEHNR and CDR2 is FQNEAQ (reference sequence). With 5 bases removed from V and 5 bases from J, the gap between germline ends came to 13 bases. The CDR3 sequence is CASSRQGVDEQYF. DNA of the CDR3: TGTGCCAGCAGCCGCCAAGGGGTTGACGAGCAGTACTTC.

This clonotype was found many times. J is TRBJ1-2 and V is TRBV20-1; 9 nucleotides align to TRBD1. CDR3 length: 15 residues. Germline V gene lookup returns CDR1 DFQATT and CDR2 SNEGSKA (reference sequence). Losses at the gene ends were 7 bases for V and 2 bases for J; bases not matched to a gene: 11. Written as DNA, the CDR3 is TGCAGTGTCCCTTCCAGGGGACAGGGCAACTATGGCTACACCTTC. Translating it yields CSVPSRGQGNYGYTF.

This clonotype has at least ten counts. This chain joins TRBV7-2 and TRBJ1-2; D gene uncertain. Per the germline V gene, CDR1 is SGHTA and CDR2 is FQGNSA. The V end lost 2 bases, the J end lost 2 bases, and 12 bases lay between the germline ends. CDR3 size: 15 residues. CDR3 in DNA: TGTGCCAGCAGCTTAAGAGCAGCACCGAACTATGGCTACACCTTC. Amino acids: CASSLRAAPNYGYTF.

This clonotype has ten or more counts. The junction departs from the called germline gene at one end, perhaps through a read error. The chain has TRBV6-5 and TRBJ2-2; perhaps D is TRBD1 or TRBD2 (5 bases each). The germline V gene has CDR1 MNHEY and CDR2 SVGAGI. The CDR3 extends over 15 amino acids. This chain's CDR3 is CASSYSDQNTGDLFF. As DNA, the CDR3 is TGTGCCAGCAGTTACTCGGACCAGAACACCGGGGACCTGTTTTTT.

In the case of this clonotype: A much larger clone lies one base from this, so it may be a read error. CDR3 in DNA: TGTGCCGGCAGCTTAGAAATCCAAGGGGCCTATGGCTACACCTTC. It yields the protein CAGSLEIQGAYGYTF. The chain joins TRBV7-2 to TRBJ1-2; maybe TRBD1 (5 bases). Germline V lookup: CDR1 SGHTA, CDR2 FQGNSA. The CDR3 has 15 amino acids.

The table lists this clonotype with many counts. The chain employs TRBV6-6 and TRBJ1-4; D not resolved. The CDR3 is 12 amino acids. From germline, CDR1 is MNHNY and CDR2 SVGAGI (reference sequence). V shed 8 bases and J shed 7 bases, with 11 bases lying between them. The DNA for the CDR3 is TGTGCCAGCGGCCGAGGAGGTGAAAAACTGTTTTTT. It specifies CASGRGGEKLFF.

This clonotype occurred many times. J is TRBJ2-7 and V is TRBV12-3 or TRBV12-4; the match to TRBD1 covers 7 bases. The CDR3 loop spans 15 amino acids. The junction had 9 bases not matched to a gene; V was cut back by 3 bases and J by 4 bases. The CDR3 nucleotides read TGTGCCAGCAGTTTCATGACAGGGTCAAGATACGAGCAGTACTTC. It yields the protein CASSFMTGSRYEQYF.

The rearrangement joins TRBV5-4 to TRBJ1-1, with 9 bases that match TRBD1. V shed 4 bases, J shed 4 bases, and the junction held 8 bases outside the gene matches. The CDR3 is 15 residues long. In germline, CDR1 is SGHNT, CDR2 YYREEE (reference sequence). This chain's CDR3 is CASSQPGTGTTEAFF. Here the CDR3 DNA reads TGTGCCAGCAGCCAGCCAGGGACAGGGACCACTGAAGCTTTCTTT.

This clonotype occurred many times. J is TRBJ2-3 and V is TRBV7-8, with D perhaps TRBD2 (5 bases). The CDR3 totals 14 residues. V lost 3 bases to trimming and J lost 9 bases, with 16 bases between them. Germline V lookup: CDR1 SGHVS, CDR2 FQNEAQ. In DNA, the CDR3 is TGTGCCAGCAGCTTTATCGGGGAGTTCCAGACGCAGTATTTT. Amino acid sequence: CASSFIGEFQTQYF.

This clonotype has a count of ten or more. J is TRBJ2-1 and V is TRBV7-9; 9 bases are a match to TRBD2. CDR3 size: 14 residues. Germline CDR1 SEHNR, CDR2 FQNEAQ (reference sequence). V shed 2 bases and J 8 bases; nucleotides not matched to a gene: 4. CDR3 region: CASSLFAGGHEQFF. CDR3 bases: TGTGCCAGCAGCTTATTTGCGGGGGGGCATGAGCAGTTCTTC.

This clonotype has just a few counts. The genes are TRBV6-2 or TRBV6-3 and TRBJ2-3; TRBD2 matches 12 bases. Germline CDR1 and CDR2: MNHEY and SVGEGT. CDR3 length: 17 residues. The V and J ends lost 2 bases and 2 bases, in that order; junction bases with no gene match: 5. As DNA, the CDR3 is TGTGCCAGCAGTTACCCCGGACTAGCGGGGTACACAGATACGCAGTATTTT. Translating gives CASSYPGLAGYTDTQYF.

This clonotype appeared many times. The chain employs TRBV4-3 and TRBJ2-1; TRBD1 is a possible D gene (6 bases). The CDR3 consists of 16 residues. In germline, CDR1 is LGHNA, CDR2 YSLEER. The V end was cut by 1 base, the J end by 3 bases, with 13 bases between. This CDR3 is CASSQGFGQSYNEQFF. For the CDR3, the DNA is TGCGCCAGCAGCCAAGGGTTCGGACAGAGCTACAATGAGCAGTTCTTC.

This clonotype was seen many times. The rearrangement joins TRBV29-1 to TRBJ1-4; D may be TRBD1 (5 bases). This CDR3 comprises 13 residues. Germline V gene data show CDR1 as SQVTM and CDR2 as ANQGSEA. The V end was cut by 4 bases, the J end by 2 bases, with 8 bases between. CDR3 region: CSVVPGTNEKLFF. For the CDR3, the DNA is TGCAGCGTTGTACCAGGGACTAATGAAAAACTGTTTTTT.

Only a few counts were recorded for this clonotype. As DNA, the CDR3 is TGTGCCTCCGTCCCCCTCACCGGGGAGCTGTTTTTT. This sequence encodes CASVPLTGELFF. The V gene is TRBV28, the J gene TRBJ2-2; D remains unclear. V lost 11 bases and J lost 4, with 11 bases in between. Germline lookup yields CDR1 MDHEN and CDR2 SYDVKM. The CDR3 length is 12 residues.

This clonotype was seen at least ten times. The CDR3 bases are TGTGCCAGCCACGAGGTTGGCACCGGGGAGCTGTTTTTT. It is translated as CASHEVGTGELFF. The V call is TRBV7-2, the J call TRBJ2-2; D ambiguous. The length of the CDR3 is 13 residues. Germline V gives CDR1 SGHTA, CDR2 FQGNSA. The V end lost 8 bases, the J end lost 4 bases, and 11 bases lay between the germline ends. The full variable domain, completed using reference TRBV7-2 and TRBJ2-2, is GAGVSQSPSNKVTEKGKDVELRCDPISGHTALYWYRQSLGQGLEFLIYFQGNSAPDKSGLPSDRFSAERTGGSVSTLTIQRTQQEDSAVYLCASHEVGTGELFFGEGSRLTVL.

The table lists this clonotype with many counts. The chain links TRBV11-2 to TRBJ2-1; 7 bases align to TRBD2. Per the germline V gene, CDR1 is SGHAT and CDR2 is FQNNGV. The J segment lost 4 bases and the V segment lost 6 bases, leaving 9 bases of the junction unmatched. The CDR3 covers 15 residues. The CDR3 is CASSFTWGGYNEQFF. CDR3 DNA sequence: TGTGCCAGCAGTTTTACTTGGGGAGGGTACAATGAGCAGTTCTTC.

This clonotype has ten or more counts. V gene TRBV7-2 combines with J gene TRBJ2-2; D is unresolved. The CDR3 runs to 14 residues. CDR1 is SGHTA, CDR2 FQGNSA, per germline. The V end lost 5 bases, the J end lost 6 bases, and 13 bases lay between the germline ends. The CDR3 nucleotides are TGTGCCAGCAGCCTCGCACGGACGGCCGGGGAGCTGTTTTTT. It is translated as CASSLARTAGELFF. Full variable domain (missing parts from reference TRBV7-2 and TRBJ2-2): GAGVSQSPSNKVTEKGKDVELRCDPISGHTALYWYRQSLGQGLEFLIYFQGNSAPDKSGLPSDRFSAERTGGSVSTLTIQRTQQEDSAVYLCASSLARTAGELFFGEGSRLTVL.

The rearrangement links TRBV3-1 to TRBJ2-1; D is unresolved. V was trimmed by 7 bases and J by 8 bases, leaving 9 bases between them. This CDR3 is 11 amino acids long. Germline-derived CDR1 and CDR2 are LGHDT and YNNKEL (reference sequence). CDR3: CASTQLDEQFF. Written as DNA, the CDR3 is TGTGCCAGCACCCAGCTGGATGAGCAGTTCTTC.

This clonotype was seen ten or more times. The chain employs TRBV12-3 or TRBV12-4 and TRBJ1-1; possibly TRBD1 for D (5 bases). Trimming took off 8 bases at V and 5 bases at J, with 18 bases between the two ends. The CDR3 contains 14 residues. CDR3 sequence: CASGGGISLTEAFF. Here the CDR3 DNA reads TGTGCCAGCGGGGGGGGGATATCTTTAACTGAAGCTTTCTTT.

This clonotype was detected a few times. The rearrangement links TRBV9 to TRBJ1-1; D not resolved. Germline CDR1 SGDLS, CDR2 YYNGEE. Trimming left V 2 bases short and J 5 bases short, with 16 bases between. This CDR3 spans 15 amino acids. The CDR3 DNA reads TGTGCCAGCAGCGTTTACTCCTCCGTCCGGACTGAAGCTTTCTTT. Translating gives CASSVYSSVRTEAFF.

This clonotype was observed a few times. The chain uses TRBV5-1 and TRBJ2-2; 9 bases match TRBD1. Germline V lookup: CDR1 SGHRS, CDR2 YFSETQ. The CDR3 length is 13 residues. V was clipped by 5 bases and J by 4 bases; unmatched bases: 0. DNA for the CDR3: TGCGCCAGCAGGACAGGGGGCACCGGGGAGCTGTTTTTT. Translated, it gives CASRTGGTGELFF.

The CDR3 nucleotides are TGTGCCTCCAATCAGCGGGGGGCGAACACCGGGGAGCTGTTTTTT. This codes for CASNQRGANTGELFF. This sequence joins TRBV14 and TRBJ2-2, with 9 nucleotides matching TRBD2. The CDR3 is made up of 15 amino acids. The germline CDR1 and CDR2 sequences are SGHDN and FVKESK. With V trimmed by 11 bases and J by 0 bases, 7 bases remained unmatched.

This clonotype occurred many times. This chain uses TRBV24-1 with TRBJ1-5, with D possibly matching TRBD1 (6 bases). Deletions cut 5 bases from V and 2 bases from J, with 12 bases between. In germline, CDR1 is KGHDR, CDR2 SFDVKD. The CDR3 is made up of 15 amino acids. The CDR3 sequence: CATSAGRQGNQPQHF. As DNA, the CDR3 is TGTGCCACCAGTGCGGGCCGACAGGGCAATCAGCCCCAGCATTTT.

This clonotype appeared many times. The rearrangement links TRBV12-3 or TRBV12-4 to TRBJ2-7, with D unclear. The CDR3 is 15 residues long. Trimming cost V 1 base and J 3 bases, with 13 bases left between them. The CDR3 DNA sequence: TGTGCCAGCAGTTTAGAAGGCGTTTCGGGCTACGAGCAGTACTTC. Protein sequence: CASSLEGVSGYEQYF.

This clonotype was observed at least ten times. The gene calls are TRBV24-1 and TRBJ2-3, with D maybe TRBD1 (6 bases). The CDR3 runs to 13 residues. Per germline, CDR1 KGHDR and CDR2 SFDVKD. Deletions cut 9 bases from V and 2 bases from J, with 11 bases between. CDR3 in amino acids: CATGRQDTDTQYF. The CDR3 DNA reads TGTGCCACCGGAAGACAGGACACAGATACGCAGTATTTT.

This clonotype was counted many times. This chain connects TRBV4-3 to TRBJ1-1; 8 bases align to TRBD1. Germline-derived CDR1 and CDR2 are LGHNA and YSLEER. V lost 0 bases to trimming and J lost 3 bases; unmatched junction nucleotides: 3. This CDR3 is 15 amino acids long. Here the CDR3 reads CASSQDGQGDTEAFF. The CDR3, as DNA: TGCGCCAGCAGCCAAGACGGACAGGGAGACACTGAAGCTTTCTTT.